Listed here are 9 T cell receptor beta chains from one sample, sequenced in a study of blood T cell repertoires in COVID-19. Only in-frame clones appear in the TCRdb table, and some are missing; sequencing was by immunoSEQ multiplex PCR. The sample includes roughly 190,000 clones, roughly 80% of them seen just once. Sequenced sample: PBMCs or T cells enriched from blood (not recorded which). These receptors were taken from an older woman with acute COVID-19.

The chain joins TRBV7-9 to TRBJ2-1; D remains unclear. Trimming removed 5 bases at V and 6 bases at J, with 8 bases between. The CDR3 is 12 residues long. Germline V CDR1 and CDR2: SEHNR, FQNEAQ (reference sequence). The CDR3 loop reads CASSVQSNEQFF. CDR3 bases: TGTGCCAGCAGCGTACAAAGCAATGAGCAGTTCTTC.

The chain couples TRBV24-1 to TRBJ2-2, with D hard to call. Germline CDR1 is KGHDR and CDR2 is SFDVKD. This CDR3 spans 13 amino acids. V shed 1 base and J shed 6 bases, with 5 bases lying between them. The CDR3 loop is CATSDFRAGELFF. CDR3 in DNA: TGTGCCACCAGTGATTTTCGGGCCGGGGAGCTGTTTTTT.

The chain carries TRBV5-1 and TRBJ1-4, with 9 bases matching TRBD1. V lost 5 bases and J lost 11; bases outside the gene matches: 7. Germline CDR1 SGHRS, CDR2 YFSETQ. There are 13 residues in the CDR3. CDR3 DNA: TGCGCCAGCAGGTCCGGGACAGGGAGTAAACTGTTTTTT. Its translation: CASRSGTGSKLFF.

This clone was counted a single time. The rearrangement uses TRBV5-1 and TRBJ2-1, with a possible D match to TRBD2 (6 bases). The CDR3 runs to 12 residues. V lost 8 bases and J lost 6, with 12 bases in between. CDR1 and CDR2 (germline): SGHRS, YFSETQ. CDR3 sequence reads: CASSLASNEQFF. The CDR3 DNA is TGCGCCAGTTCCCTAGCGAGCAATGAGCAGTTCTTC.

The V gene is TRBV12-5, the J gene TRBJ2-7; possible D gene TRBD2, 6 bases. Germline CDR1 and CDR2: LGHNT and FRNRAP. This CDR3 comprises 17 residues. Deletions cut 3 bases from V and 2 bases from J, with 20 bases between. CDR3 sequence: CASGLAHTSGSTYEQYF. The CDR3 DNA is TGTGCTAGTGGTTTAGCACATACAAGCGGGTCTACCTACGAGCAGTACTTC.

The chain has TRBV30 and TRBJ2-3, with 9 bases that match TRBD2. In germline, CDR1 is GTSNPN, CDR2 SVGIG (reference sequence). V was clipped by 4 bases and J by 7 bases; unmatched bases: 9. This CDR3 is built from 14 residues. CDR3 sequence (DNA): TGTGCCTGGACGGCGCGGGAGGGCGTGAATACGCAGTATTTT. Protein sequence: CAWTAREGVNTQYF.

The chain combines TRBV7-9 with TRBJ2-1, with D possibly matching TRBD2 (5 bases). The germline gives CDR1 SEHNR, CDR2 FQNEAQ (reference sequence). CDR3 length: 15 residues. V lost 5 bases, J lost 7 bases, and 18 bases lay in between. CDR3 in amino acids: CASSTPGSSRNEQFF. Written as DNA, the CDR3 is TGTGCCAGCAGCACCCCGGGATCCTCGAGGAATGAGCAGTTCTTC.

V gene TRBV7-7 combines with J gene TRBJ2-3; 8 nucleotides agree with TRBD2. This CDR3 has 15 amino acids. The V gene's germline CDR1 is SSHAT and CDR2 FNYEAQ (reference sequence). After removal of 4 bases from V and 1 base from J, the junction contained 4 bases not matched to a gene. This CDR3 reads CASSSGLAGTDTQYF. The CDR3 nucleotides are TGTGCCAGCAGCTCCGGACTAGCCGGCACAGATACGCAGTATTTT.

The rearrangement uses TRBV6-5 and TRBJ2-7; 12 bases fit TRBD2. This CDR3 region has 16 residues. The germline CDR1 and CDR2 sequences are MNHEY and SVGAGI. V lost 2 bases, J lost 4 bases, and 6 bases stayed unmatched. The DNA of the CDR3 is TGTGCCAGCAGTTACGCCGCCGGGACTAGCGGGTACGAGCAGTACTTC. Translation gives CASSYAAGTSGYEQYF.